The 7 T cell receptor beta chains in this list originate from one sample, sequenced in a study of shared clonotypes between healthy human individuals. Clones were read by immunoSEQ multiplex PCR, and TCRdb kept only the in-frame ones, dropping some. The sample shows over a million clones, around 98% of them seen only once. Material for sequencing was naive CD4+ T cells sorted from blood. Sample subset: CD45RA+ positively selected. These TCRs come from a man aged 30-40 years in good health.

This chain links TRBV27 with TRBJ1-2; a weak D match, TRBD1 (5 bases). The CDR3 is 13 residues long. With 3 bases removed from V and 6 bases from J, the gap between germline ends came to 11 bases. Germline V lookup: CDR1 MNHEY, CDR2 SMNVEV (reference sequence). The DNA of the CDR3 is TGTGCCAGCAGTTTTTCGGGGACGGATGGCTACACCTTC. Its protein product is CASSFSGTDGYTF.

V gene TRBV12-5 combines with J gene TRBJ2-5; 9 bases are shared with TRBD1. Losses at the gene ends were 6 bases for V and 1 base for J; bases not matched to a gene: 6. This CDR3 has 15 amino acids. CDR1 is LGHNT, CDR2 FRNRAP, per germline. In DNA form, the CDR3 reads TGTGCTAGTGGCCCCGGGACAGGGAGCCAAGAGACCCAGTACTTC. Its protein is CASGPGTGSQETQYF.

V is TRBV7-9 and J is TRBJ2-1, with 13 bases lining up with TRBD2. This CDR3 comprises 16 residues. Per the germline V gene, CDR1 is SEHNR and CDR2 is FQNEAQ (reference sequence). V gave up 4 bases and J gave up 6 bases; unmatched junction bases: 6. Here the CDR3 DNA reads TGTGCCAGCAGCTACAAGGGACTAGCGGGATTCAATGAGCAGTTCTTC. Protein sequence: CASSYKGLAGFNEQFF.

The J gene is TRBJ2-1, the V gene TRBV11-2; 7 bases are shared with TRBD2. V dropped 5 bases and J dropped 2; count of bases not matched to a gene: 3. The germline gives CDR1 SGHAT, CDR2 FQNNGV. This CDR3 has 14 residues. The CDR3 DNA reads as TGTGCCAGCAGCCCCAGCGGGACCTACAATGAGCAGTTCTTC. Translation: CASSPSGTYNEQFF.

The chain recombines TRBV30 with TRBJ1-3, with D unresolved. CDR1 is GTSNPN, CDR2 SVGIG, per germline (reference sequence). The CDR3 runs to 12 residues. Trimming stripped 7 bases from V and 2 bases from J, with 9 bases between. The CDR3 region is CASARTGNTIYF. The CDR3 region has the DNA TGTGCCTCCGCCCGGACTGGAAACACCATATATTTT.

The chain carries TRBV9 and TRBJ2-1; 7 positions match TRBD2. The CDR3 spans 20 residues. Germline loops: CDR1 SGDLS, CDR2 YYNGEE. Trimming took 0 bases from V and 4 from J; bases not matched to a gene: 19. The CDR3 DNA reads TGTGCCAGCAGCGTAGCTGGTGGTAGCGGGCCCATTAGGCAATACAATGAGCAGTTCTTC. The encoded protein is CASSVAGGSGPIRQYNEQFF.

V is TRBV11-3 and J is TRBJ1-4; perhaps TRBD1 as D (6 bases). The V and J ends lost 4 bases and 0 bases respectively, with 18 bases between them. Germline CDR1 and CDR2: SGHNT and YENEEA. The CDR3 spans 18 residues. The CDR3 nucleotides are TGTGCCAGCAGCTCCCCGGACAGACAACCGGCAACTAATGAAAAACTGTTTTTT. Amino acid sequence: CASSSPDRQPATNEKLFF.